The rows below give T cell receptor beta chains drawn from one sample of a study of T-cell reconstitution after alpha-beta-depleted transplantation in children. MiXCR was run by TCRdb on the PCR reads, yielding one entry per CDR3 protein. The table has 490,000 or so distinct CDR3 sequences, about 10% seen once. This sample comprised PBMCs, obtained before TCRalphabeta/CD19-depleted stem cell transplant. The receptors originated from a child aged 2 to 15 with inherited bone marrow failure, due to receive a stem cell transplant. Both conserved end residues are trimmed from each CDR3.

cdr3_aa	cdr3_length	v_call	j_call
ATKPRDGETGELF	13	TRBV5-1	TRBJ2-2
SAGDRENTDTQY	12	TRBV20-1	TRBJ2-3
ASSFQREGPYEQY	13	TRBV3-1	TRBJ2-7
ASSPDRGRGFDATNEKLF	18	TRBV4-2	TRBJ1-4
SVTKSNEQF	9	TRBV29-1	TRBJ2-1
ASSPPGRAYEQY	12	TRBV18	TRBJ2-7
ASSPVAGEGYNEQF	14	TRBV11-2	TRBJ2-1
SLDRVGETQY	10	TRBV29-1	TRBJ2-5
ASSLLGQPQH	10	TRBV27	TRBJ1-5
ASDGLGGHNEQF	12	TRBV2	TRBJ2-1
ASSGPGQGNTIY	12	TRBV28	TRBJ1-3
ASSQNRLETQY	11	TRBV5-6	TRBJ2-5
ASSVAEFSYEQY	12	TRBV9	TRBJ2-7
AWSVGTWAGELF	12	TRBV30	TRBJ2-2
ASSQARPYEQY	11	TRBV4-3	TRBJ2-7
SAAGTSDVHEQF	12	TRBV20-1	TRBJ2-1
ASSLRGSSDTQY	12	TRBV7-2	TRBJ2-3
CASRAGSNTGELF	13	TRBV20-1	TRBJ2-2
ASSLVPGSGNSPLH	14	TRBV7-2	TRBJ1-6
ASSPTSESTDTQY	13	TRBV5-1	TRBJ2-3
ASSAGQASYEQY	12	TRBV5-1	TRBJ2-7
ASSWRSTDTQY	11	TRBV6-6	TRBJ2-3
ASSLDKGTSEQF	12	TRBV7-6	TRBJ2-1
ASSQGSANTDTQY	13	TRBV4-3	TRBJ2-3
ASSEATGTQETQY	13	TRBV7-7	TRBJ2-5
SASGLAGYSDTQY	13	TRBV20-1	TRBJ2-3
ASSLVWEAHTQY	12	TRBV7-2	TRBJ2-3
ASSPSKRGARTGELF	15	TRBV12-3/TRBV12-4	TRBJ2-2
ASSQSVGLAGGFHPTDTQY	19	TRBV23-1	TRBJ2-3
AWSVQRGSPLNYGYT	15	TRBV30	TRBJ1-2
ASSLGREVLLTDTQY	15	TRBV28	TRBJ2-3
ASSGTPGLPMGYT	13	TRBV5-1	TRBJ1-2
ASSLAGTWEQF	11	TRBV5-1	TRBJ2-1
ASTSRGVDLAHNEQF	15	TRBV5-1	TRBJ2-1
ASSPQTGF	8	TRBV12-3/TRBV12-4	TRBJ1-1
ASSSSSGGHGEQF	13	TRBV3-1	TRBJ2-1
ASSVDPTGWSREQY	14	TRBV9	TRBJ2-7
ASSLPPAGVFGETQY	15	TRBV28	TRBJ2-5
ATSRDRPGGEQF	12	TRBV15	TRBJ2-1
ASRPGQGPDTQY	12	TRBV5-1	TRBJ2-3